This T cell receptor beta chain was captured by sequencing in a study of circulating tumor DNA in untreated peripheral T-cell lymphoma (TCRdb year 2021). With respect to the entire study: To follow circulating tumor DNA that carried tumor TCR clonotypes, serum samples were drawn at baseline and then repeatedly over the course of treatment. Overall study outcomes, separate from this receptor: Tumor-specific clonotypes were identified in 75% to 80% of patients, with identification achieved from more than 85% of baseline tissues and around 67% of baseline serum samples. Among 20 to 25 serially sampled patients, ctDNA clearance after two cycles was observed in about 40%, and a trend toward worse survival was observed with detectable ctDNA after therapy. Remission over about nine years of follow-up was maintained in a couple of patients with persistently detectable ctDNA after therapy, so relapse was not always predicted by ctDNA persistence.

The library was produced with the immunoSEQ multiplex PCR assay. Drawn from immuneACCESS, this table holds only the in-frame rearrangements with V and J called that TCRdb kept. Clones are partly lost; checked studies trace under half to an unresolved V gene and leave the rest unexplained. In all, the sample holds around 280 clones, and roughly 80% of those were seen once. The top ten clones comprise about 3.5% of the sample. The study used next-generation sequencing of T-cell receptor sequences to monitor peripheral T-cell lymphoma patients receiving frontline treatment on a trial. The germline V gene (reference sequence) specifies GTSNPN as CDR1 and SVGIG as CDR2. The CDR3 runs 14 residues from the cysteine to the phenylalanine. Only CDR3 DNA remains: 42 bases, in frame from the first base. Cut back by 0 bases and 7 bases, the V and J ends lie 15 bases apart. A remark on this clone: Its binding antigen is unknown. Base-call qualities are not available, and no considerably larger clone is one nucleotide away.

Sequencing was carried out using cell-free DNA from blood serum. The TCR was taken from a human donor with peripheral T-cell lymphoma. In this chain, TRBV30 is recombined with TRBJ1-2; the D gene is perhaps TRBD1, on 5 matching bases. The base sequence is TGTGCCTGGAGTGTACGGGGGTCCCAGGGTGGCTACACCTTC. Translated, it gives CAWSVRGSQGGYTF.